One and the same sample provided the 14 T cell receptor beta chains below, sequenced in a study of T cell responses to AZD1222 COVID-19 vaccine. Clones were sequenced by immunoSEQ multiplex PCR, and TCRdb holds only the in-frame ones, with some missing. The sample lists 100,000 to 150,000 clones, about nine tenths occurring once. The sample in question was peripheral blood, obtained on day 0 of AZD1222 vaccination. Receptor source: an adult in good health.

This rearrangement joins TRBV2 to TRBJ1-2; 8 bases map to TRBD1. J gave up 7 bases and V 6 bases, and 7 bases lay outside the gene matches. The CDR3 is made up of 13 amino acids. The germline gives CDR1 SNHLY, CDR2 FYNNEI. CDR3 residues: CASRGIDRGGYTF. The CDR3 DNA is TGTGCCAGCAGGGGAATTGACAGGGGTGGCTACACCTTC.

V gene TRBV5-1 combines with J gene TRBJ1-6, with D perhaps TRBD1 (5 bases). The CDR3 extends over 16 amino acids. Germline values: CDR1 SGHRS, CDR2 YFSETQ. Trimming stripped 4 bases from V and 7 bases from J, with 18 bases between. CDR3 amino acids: CASSPAGQGDNSPLHF. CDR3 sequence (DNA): TGCGCCAGCAGCCCCGCGGGCCAGGGTGACAATTCACCCCTCCACTTT.

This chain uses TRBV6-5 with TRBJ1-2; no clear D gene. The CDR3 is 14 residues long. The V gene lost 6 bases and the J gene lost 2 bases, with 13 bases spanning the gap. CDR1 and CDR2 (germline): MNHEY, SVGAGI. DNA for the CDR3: TGTGCCAGCAGCCGCACAAGTTTAAACTATGGCTACACCTTC. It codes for CASSRTSLNYGYTF.

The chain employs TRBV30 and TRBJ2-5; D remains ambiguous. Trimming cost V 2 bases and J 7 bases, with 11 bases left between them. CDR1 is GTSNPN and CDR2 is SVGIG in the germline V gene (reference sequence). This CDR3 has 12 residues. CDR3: CAWSLPRGTQYF. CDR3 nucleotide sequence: TGTGCCTGGAGTCTTCCCAGAGGGACCCAGTACTTC.

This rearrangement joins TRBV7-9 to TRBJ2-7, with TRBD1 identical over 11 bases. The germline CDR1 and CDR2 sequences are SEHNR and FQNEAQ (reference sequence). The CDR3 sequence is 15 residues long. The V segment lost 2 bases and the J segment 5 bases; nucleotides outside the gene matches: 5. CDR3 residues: CASSLRDRGSNEQYF. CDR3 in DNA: TGTGCCAGCAGCTTACGGGACAGGGGGAGCAACGAGCAGTACTTC.

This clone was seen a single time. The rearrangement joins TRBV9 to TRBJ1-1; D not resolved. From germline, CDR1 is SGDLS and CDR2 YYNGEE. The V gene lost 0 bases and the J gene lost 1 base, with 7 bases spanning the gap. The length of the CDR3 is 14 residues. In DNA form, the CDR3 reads TGTGCCAGCAGCGTAGCTCAGACGAACACTGAAGCTTTCTTT. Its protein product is CASSVAQTNTEAFF.

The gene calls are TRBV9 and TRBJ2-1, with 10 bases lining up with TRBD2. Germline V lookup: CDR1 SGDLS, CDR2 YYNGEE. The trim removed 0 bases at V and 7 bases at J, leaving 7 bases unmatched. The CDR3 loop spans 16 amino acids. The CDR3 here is CASSVAIAGGVNEQFF. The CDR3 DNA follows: TGTGCCAGCAGCGTAGCTATAGCGGGGGGAGTTAATGAGCAGTTCTTC.

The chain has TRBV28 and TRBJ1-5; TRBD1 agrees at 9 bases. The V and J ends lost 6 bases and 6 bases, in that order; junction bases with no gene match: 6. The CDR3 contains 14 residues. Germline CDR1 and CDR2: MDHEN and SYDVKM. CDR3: CASRGQGMGQPQHF. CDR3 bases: TGTGCCAGCAGAGGACAGGGGATGGGTCAGCCCCAGCATTTT.

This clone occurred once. This chain's CDR3 is CSVEVGVGETQYF. The DNA for the CDR3 is TGCAGCGTTGAAGTGGGGGTGGGAGAGACCCAGTACTTC. This sequence joins TRBV29-1 and TRBJ2-5, with D perhaps assigned TRBD1 or TRBD2 (5 bases each). The germline gives CDR1 SQVTM, CDR2 ANQGSEA. Trimming took 1 base from V and 4 from J, leaving 10 bases between them. The length of the CDR3 is 13 residues.

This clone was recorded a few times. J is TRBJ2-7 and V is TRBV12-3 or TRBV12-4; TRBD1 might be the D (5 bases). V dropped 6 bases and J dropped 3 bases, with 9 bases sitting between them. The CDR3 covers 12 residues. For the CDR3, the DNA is TGTGCCAGCAGCTTGGGGCTCTACGAGCAGTACTTC. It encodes CASSLGLYEQYF.

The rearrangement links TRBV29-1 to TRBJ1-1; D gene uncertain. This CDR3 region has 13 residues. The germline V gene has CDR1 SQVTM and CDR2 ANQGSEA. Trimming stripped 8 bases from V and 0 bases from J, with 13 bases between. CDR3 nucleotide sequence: TGCAGCATAAGCCGGGTCCTGAACACTGAAGCTTTCTTT. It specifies CSISRVLNTEAFF.

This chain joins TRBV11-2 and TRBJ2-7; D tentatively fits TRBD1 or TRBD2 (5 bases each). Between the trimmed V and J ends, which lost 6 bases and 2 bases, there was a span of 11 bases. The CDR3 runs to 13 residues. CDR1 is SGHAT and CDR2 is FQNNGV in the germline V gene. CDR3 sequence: CASSRDPTYEQYF. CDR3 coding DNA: TGTGCCAGCAGTCGGGACCCTACCTACGAGCAGTACTTC.

DNA for the CDR3: TGTGCCATCAGTGAGAGGGAAAATGAGCAGTTCTTC. Translated: CAISERENEQFF. This chain uses TRBV10-3 with TRBJ2-1; D uncertain. CDR1 ENHRY and CDR2 SYGVKD come from the germline V gene. This CDR3 has 12 amino acids. Trimming cost V 2 bases and J 7 bases, with 6 bases left between them.

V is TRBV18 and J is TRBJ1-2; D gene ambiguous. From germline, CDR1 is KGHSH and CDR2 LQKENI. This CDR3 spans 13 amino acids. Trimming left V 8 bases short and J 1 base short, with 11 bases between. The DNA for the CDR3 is TGTGCCAGCCGGGAAACGAATAACTATGGCTACACCTTC. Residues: CASRETNNYGYTF.